Listed below are T cell receptor beta chains from one sample, sequenced in a study of blood T cell repertoires in COVID-19. The data were produced by immunoSEQ multiplex PCR, yet TCRdb's version contains in-frame clones alone and is incomplete. Among approximately 310,000 clones listed, over 75% were seen once. The sample was peripheral blood. These receptor sequences come from a woman between 45 and 60 years old who had recovered from COVID-19. The CDR3 runs from the conserved cysteine through the conserved F or W. D genes are given only for firm matches. Size is omitted from some rows. Given values are once, few, many or a class for expanded clones.

d_call,cdr3_length,j_call,clone_size,v_call,cdr3_nt,cdr3_aa
TRBD2,16,TRBJ2-7,few,TRBV27,TGTGCCAGCACAACCTTGAGGACTAGCGGTACCTACGAGCAGTACTTC,CASTTLRTSGTYEQYF
TRBD2,15,TRBJ2-1,.,TRBV19,TGTGCCAGTAGTATGTTGGCGGGAGTTGGTAATGAGCAGTTCTTC,CASSMLAGVGNEQFF
TRBD2,16,TRBJ2-1,.,TRBV7-2,TGTGCCAGCAGCTTAAGCGGGAGTAGCTCCTACAATGAGCAGTTCTTC,CASSLSGSSSYNEQFF
.,12,TRBJ1-5,.,TRBV19,TGTGCCAGCCAAGACAGGTATCAGCCCCAGCATTTT,CASQDRYQPQHF
.,13,TRBJ1-4,.,TRBV28,TGTGCCAGCAGTCCCCGCCCGGTCGAAAAACTGTTTTTT,CASSPRPVEKLFF
.,13,TRBJ1-1,.,TRBV6-2/TRBV6-3,TGTGCCAGCAGTAAATCGGGTCGAGGGGAAGCTTTCTTT,CASSKSGRGEAFF
.,13,TRBJ1-2,.,TRBV12-3/TRBV12-4,TGTGCTATTTGGGCGCTCGCTAACTATGGCTACACCTTC,CAIWALANYGYTF
.,15,TRBJ1-5,.,TRBV28,TGTGCCAGCAGGACCCCTGCAGGGGAAAATCAGCCCCAGCATTTT,CASRTPAGENQPQHF
TRBD2,16,TRBJ2-3,.,TRBV18,TGTGCCAGCTCAGAGTCGGGAGCGGGGGGGCCGAATACGCAGTATTTT,CASSESGAGGPNTQYF
.,14,TRBJ1-6,.,TRBV6-6,TGTGCCAGCAGTTTGGGGAGATATAATTCACCCCTCCACTTT,CASSLGRYNSPLHF
.,15,TRBJ2-6,.,TRBV6-5,TGTGCCAGCAGTTACTGGCCCCCTGGGGCCAACGTCCTGACTTTC,CASSYWPPGANVLTF
.,15,TRBJ2-3,.,TRBV3-1/TRBV3-2,TGTGCCAGCAGTCGACCGACAGTGAACTCAAATACGCAGTATTTT,CASSRPTVNSNTQYF
TRBD1,17,TRBJ1-6,.,TRBV6-1,TGTGCCAGCAGTGAAACAGGGGGCACGAGGAATAATTCACCCCTCCACTTT,CASSETGGTRNNSPLHF
.,15,TRBJ1-2,.,TRBV2,TGTGCCAGCAGTGAACTGTCAAGGGGTAACTATGGCTACACCTTC,CASSELSRGNYGYTF
.,15,TRBJ1-1,.,TRBV6-5,TGTGCCAGCAGTCACTGGAGGGGTTCGAACACTGAAGCTTTCTTT,CASSHWRGSNTEAFF
.,12,TRBJ2-1,once,TRBV2,TGTGCCAGCACCCGAGGAGGGAATGAGCAGTTCTTC,CASTRGGNEQFF
TRBD1,13,TRBJ2-7,.,TRBV7-9,TGTGCCAGCAGACAGGGGGCGGGTTACGAGCAGTACTTC,CASRQGAGYEQYF
.,14,TRBJ2-2,.,TRBV30,TGTGCCTGGACCCAGGGCAGGTCCGCCGGGGAGCTGTTTTTT,CAWTQGRSAGELFF
TRBD1,17,TRBJ2-2,.,TRBV27,TGTGCCAGCAGTCACGGAGGAGGACAGGGGGCAACCGGGGAGCTGTTTTTT,CASSHGGGQGATGELFF
TRBD2,15,TRBJ2-7,.,TRBV6-2/TRBV6-3,TGTGCCAGCAGCCGGACTAGCGGGAGTTTGAACGAGCAGTACTTC,CASSRTSGSLNEQYF
.,15,TRBJ1-4,.,TRBV4-1,TGCGCCAGCAGCCATCAGGGCATGGCGAGTGAAAAACTGTTTTTT,CASSHQGMASEKLFF
TRBD1,15,TRBJ2-7,.,TRBV6-2/TRBV6-3,TGTGCCAGCAGTGAGACAGGGGCCGGGACCTACGAGCAGTACTTC,CASSETGAGTYEQYF
TRBD2,15,TRBJ2-7,.,TRBV5-1,TGCGCCAGCAGCTTGGCTACTAGCGGTCCCTACGAGCAGTACTTC,CASSLATSGPYEQYF
.,16,TRBJ2-2,.,TRBV19,TGTGCCAGTAGTGAGCCCCCGAAGGGAGGCGCCGGGGAGCTGTTTTTT,CASSEPPKGGAGELFF
.,16,TRBJ2-3,.,TRBV5-1,TGCGCCAGCAGCTTGGGGTCTAGCGCCCGCACAGATACGCAGTATTTT,CASSLGSSARTDTQYF
TRBD2,15,TRBJ2-3,.,TRBV7-2,TGTGCCAGCAGCTCCCCAGCGGGAAGGACAGATACGCAGTATTTT,CASSSPAGRTDTQYF
TRBD2,16,TRBJ2-1,.,TRBV7-6,TGTGCCAGCAGCCAACTTAGCGGGGGTTCCTACAATGAGCAGTTCTTC,CASSQLSGGSYNEQFF